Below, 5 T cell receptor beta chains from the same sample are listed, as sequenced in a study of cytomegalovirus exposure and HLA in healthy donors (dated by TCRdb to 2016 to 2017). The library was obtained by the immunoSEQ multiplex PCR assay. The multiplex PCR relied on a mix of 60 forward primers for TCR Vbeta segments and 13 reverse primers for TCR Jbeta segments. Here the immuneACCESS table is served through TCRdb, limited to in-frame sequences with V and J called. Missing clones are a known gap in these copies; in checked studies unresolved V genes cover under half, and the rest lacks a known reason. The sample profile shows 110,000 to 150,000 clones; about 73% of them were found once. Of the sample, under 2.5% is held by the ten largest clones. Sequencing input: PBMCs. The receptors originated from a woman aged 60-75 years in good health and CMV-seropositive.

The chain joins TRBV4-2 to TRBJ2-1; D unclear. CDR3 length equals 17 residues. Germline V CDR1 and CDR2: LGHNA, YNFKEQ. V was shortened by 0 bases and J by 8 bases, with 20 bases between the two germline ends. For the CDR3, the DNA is TGTGCCAGCAGCCAAGATCAGGTCCAGTCAGGTGGTGATGAGCAGTTCTTC. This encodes CASSQDQVQSGGDEQFF.

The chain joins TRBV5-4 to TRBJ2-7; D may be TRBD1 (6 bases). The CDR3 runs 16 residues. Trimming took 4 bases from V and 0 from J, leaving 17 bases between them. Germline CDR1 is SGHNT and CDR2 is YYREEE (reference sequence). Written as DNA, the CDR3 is TGTGCCAGCAGCCCTGGGCAGGGGATGAGCTCCTACGAGCAGTACTTC. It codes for CASSPGQGMSSYEQYF. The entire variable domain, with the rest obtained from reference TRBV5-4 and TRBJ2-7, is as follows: ETGVTQSPTHLIKTRGQQVTLRCSSQSGHNTVSWYQQALGQGPQFIFQYYREEENGRGNFPPRFSGLQFPNYSSELNVNALELDDSALYLCASSPGQGMSSYEQYFGPGTRLTVT.

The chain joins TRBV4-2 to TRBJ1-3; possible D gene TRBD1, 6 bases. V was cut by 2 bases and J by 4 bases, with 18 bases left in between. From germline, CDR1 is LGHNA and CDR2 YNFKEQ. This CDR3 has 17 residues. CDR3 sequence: CASSQRVQGRFGNTIYF. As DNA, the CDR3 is TGTGCCAGCAGCCAAAGAGTCCAGGGGAGATTCGGAAACACCATATATTTT.

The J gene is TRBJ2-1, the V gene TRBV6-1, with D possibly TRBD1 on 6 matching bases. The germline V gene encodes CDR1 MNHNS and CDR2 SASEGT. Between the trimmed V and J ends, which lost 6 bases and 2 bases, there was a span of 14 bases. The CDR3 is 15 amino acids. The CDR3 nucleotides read TGTGCCAGCAGCGCAGGGGCGACGACCTACAATGAGCAGTTCTTC. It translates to CASSAGATTYNEQFF.

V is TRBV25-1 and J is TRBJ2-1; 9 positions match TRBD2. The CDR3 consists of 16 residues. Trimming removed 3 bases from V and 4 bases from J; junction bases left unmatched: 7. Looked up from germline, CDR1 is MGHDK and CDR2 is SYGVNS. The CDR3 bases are TGTGCCAGCAGTGATCGCCCGACTAGCGGTTACAATGAGCAGTTCTTC. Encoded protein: CASSDRPTSGYNEQFF.